This T cell receptor beta chain was identified in a study of blood T cell repertoires in COVID-19. Turning to the study itself: Donors in the United States, Italy and Spain gave samples during acute or convalescent COVID-19.

The authors' processing: Amplified reference gene primers provided the basis for estimating nucleated cell counts. Clones were read by immunoSEQ multiplex PCR, and TCRdb kept only the in-frame ones, dropping some. D and trimming come from the DNA, and the V and J calls and clone size come from that table. The profile shows 490,000 or so clones, approximately 91% of them singletons. The length of the CDR3 is 17 residues. Trimming pared 1 base from V and 8 bases from J, leaving 22 bases between. CDR1 and CDR2 from the germline V gene are SEHNR and FQNEAQ (reference sequence). Donors were grouped by their self-reported clinical history. Two negative PCRs, clearance, or symptom resolution had been documented for recovered Cohort 3 donors.

The TCR sequence derives from a woman between 55 and 75 years old who had recovered from COVID-19. The material sequenced was PBMCs or T cells enriched from blood (not recorded which). The genes are TRBV7-9 and TRBJ2-3, with a weak D call TRBD2 (5 bases). This CDR3 is CASSLGVGGSYRGTQYF. For the CDR3, the DNA is TGTGCCAGCAGCTTAGGAGTTGGCGGGTCTTACCGGGGTACGCAGTATTTT. Variable domain in full (rest from reference TRBV7-9 and TRBJ2-3): DTGVSQNPRHKITKRGQNVTFRCDPISEHNRLYWYRQTLGQGPEFLTYFQNEAQLEKSRLLSDRFSAERPKGSFSTLEIQRTEQGDSAMYLCASSLGVGGSYRGTQYFGPGTRLTVL.